The source of this TCR beta chain is a study of regulatory T cells in long-lasting Graves disease. Study results and limitations: The study found TRBV28, TRBJ1-2 and TRBJ2-5 favored in persistent disease.

Concerning this clonotype: Its antigen remains unidentified.

The CDR3 is made up of 15 amino acids. CDR1 and CDR2 from the germline V gene are ENHRY and SYGVKD. Trimming cost V 5 bases and J 3 bases, with 13 bases left between them. Construction of the TCR beta libraries employed iRepertoire HTBI primers in conjunction with Arm-PCR of CDR3 regions. MiXCR, run by TCRdb on the multiplex PCR reads, gives a single entry per CDR3 protein. Here the sample spans 620,000 or so distinct CDR3 sequences, 16% being singletons. The time point was: newly diagnosed GD, antithyroid drugs for less than 3 months. The TCR library used RNA extracted from PBMCs. It was American Thyroid Association guidelines that determined Graves' disease diagnosis. Separately, the same data were catalogued under a study of T cells in Graves' hyperthyroidism and ophthalmopathy. That work adds: The authors' 13 V-J model separated ophthalmopathy from stable hyperthyroidism.

This sample comprised peripheral blood mononuclear cells (PBMCs), obtained at new diagnosis, from a patient treated with antithyroid drugs. The chain combines TRBV10-3 with TRBJ1-4; D is possibly TRBD1 (5 bases). The sequence was collected from a woman under 40 with Graves disease. The CDR3 is CAISKLPGPNEKLFF. CDR3 nucleotide sequence: TGTGCCATCAGTAAATTACCGGGACCTAATGAAAAACTGTTTTTT.